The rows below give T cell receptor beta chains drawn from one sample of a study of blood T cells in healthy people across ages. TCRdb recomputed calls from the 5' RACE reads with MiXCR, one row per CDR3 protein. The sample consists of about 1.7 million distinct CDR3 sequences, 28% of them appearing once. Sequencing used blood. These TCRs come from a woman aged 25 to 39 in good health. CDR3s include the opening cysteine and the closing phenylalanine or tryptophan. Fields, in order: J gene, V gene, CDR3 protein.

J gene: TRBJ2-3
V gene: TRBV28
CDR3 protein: CASSSSGTSRDTQYF

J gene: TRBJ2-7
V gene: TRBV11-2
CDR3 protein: CASSHRGPGDEQYF

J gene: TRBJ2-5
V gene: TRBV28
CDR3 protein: CASSGDSELKTQYF

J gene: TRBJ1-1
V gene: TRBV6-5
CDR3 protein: CASTRNTEAFF

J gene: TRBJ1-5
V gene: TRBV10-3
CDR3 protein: CAISEQDSNQPQHF

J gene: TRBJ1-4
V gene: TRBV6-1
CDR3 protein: CASSEVGTARELFF

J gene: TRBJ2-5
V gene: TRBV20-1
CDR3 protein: CSARDSDRGQETQYF

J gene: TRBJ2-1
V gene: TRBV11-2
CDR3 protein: CASSLSGVVYNEQFF

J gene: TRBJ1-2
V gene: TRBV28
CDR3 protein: CATQGRDNGYTF

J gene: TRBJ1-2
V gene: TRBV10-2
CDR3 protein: CASSEGQGVYGYTF

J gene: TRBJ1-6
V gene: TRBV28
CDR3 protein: CASSLVVPAGNSPLHF

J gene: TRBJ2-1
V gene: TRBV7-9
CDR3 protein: CASSFDGLAGDEQFF

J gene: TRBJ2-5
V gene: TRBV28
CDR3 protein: CASQSGAQETQYF

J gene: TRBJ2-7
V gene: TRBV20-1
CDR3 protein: CSAWGAGTSGNAYEQYF

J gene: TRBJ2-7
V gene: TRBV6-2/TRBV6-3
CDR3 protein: CASSYSETGYYEQYF

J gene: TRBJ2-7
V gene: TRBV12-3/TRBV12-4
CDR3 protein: CASSLKRGDLRVNTYEQYF

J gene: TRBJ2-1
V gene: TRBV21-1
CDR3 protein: CASSNRDNSSYNEQFF